The T cell receptor beta chain under discussion was sequenced for a study of control samples from healthy donors and cancer patients (dated by TCRdb to about 2020). As for this clone: No cognate antigen has been identified for it. Base qualities are not at hand, and no much larger clone is one base apart.

Library preparation employed the immunoSEQ multiplex PCR assay. TCRdb limited this immuneACCESS table to in-frame rearrangements with V and J called. A share of clones is missing; checked studies link under half to unresolved V genes, and the rest is unexplained. The sample yields more than 35,000 clones; 65% to 85% were counted once. 20% to 25% of the sample is held by the ten biggest clonotypes. Based on the germline V gene, the CDR1 and CDR2 sequences are SGDLS and YYNGEE. The germline ends are 16 bases apart after V is trimmed by 8 bases and J by 2 bases. The CDR3 measures 14 amino acids from cysteine to phenylalanine. CDR3 DNA is the only sequence kept; it has 42 bases, read in frame from the first base.

The sequence links TRBV9 to TRBJ1-1; the D gene is perhaps TRBD1, from 6 matching bases. The receptor comes from a woman in her sixties or seventies with lung cancer. The source material was PBMCs. The encoded CDR3 is CASRRGHSNTEAFF. The nucleotides read TGTGCCAGTAGGAGGGGACATTCTAACACTGAAGCTTTCTTT.